This T cell receptor (beta chain) was sequenced for a study of a mutant IDH1 vaccine in newly diagnosed glioma. Overall study context: Patients were started on vaccination 4-6 weeks after radiotherapy alone, or with temozolomide cycles. Patients' prior therapy spanned radiotherapy, temozolomide, or both; most underwent both.

Using immunoSEQ multiplex PCR, the repertoire was profiled, and TCRdb retains in-frame clones only, with some absent. The repertoire consists of about 56,000 clones, with roughly 80% occurring once and the leading ten covering roughly 5.6%. There are a few counts of this clone. The antigen is not known. Time point described: week 47, end of study. In the vaccine, a single dose held 300 ug of the mutant IDH1 20-mer peptide, along with topical imiquimod. Diagnosis in the donors showed new WHO grade 3 or 4 astrocytomas that were IDH1-mutant and ATRX-lost. Germline V CDR1 and CDR2: PRHDT, FYEKMQ (reference sequence). There are 12 residues in the CDR3. Deletions cut 1 base from V and 3 bases from J, with 3 bases between.

The specimen was PBMCs, collected from a glioma patient whose treatment included an IDH1 peptide vaccine. This TCR was recovered from a man over 45 with glioma. The chain uses TRBV13 and TRBJ1-1; D call uncertain. This CDR3 is CASSLEDTEAFF. The CDR3 DNA is TGTGCCAGCAGCTTAGAAGACACTGAAGCTTTCTTT.